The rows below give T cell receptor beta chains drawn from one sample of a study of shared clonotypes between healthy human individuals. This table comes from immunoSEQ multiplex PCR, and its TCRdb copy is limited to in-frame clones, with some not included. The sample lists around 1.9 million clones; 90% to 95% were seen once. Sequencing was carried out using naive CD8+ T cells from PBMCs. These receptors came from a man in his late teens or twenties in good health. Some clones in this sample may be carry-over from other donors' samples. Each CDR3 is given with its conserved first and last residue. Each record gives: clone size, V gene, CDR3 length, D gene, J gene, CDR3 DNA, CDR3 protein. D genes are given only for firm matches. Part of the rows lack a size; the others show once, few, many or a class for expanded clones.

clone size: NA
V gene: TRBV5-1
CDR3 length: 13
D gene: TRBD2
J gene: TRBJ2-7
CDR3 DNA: TGCGCCAGCAGGAGCGGGGACTCCTACGAGCAGTACTTC
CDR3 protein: CASRSGDSYEQYF

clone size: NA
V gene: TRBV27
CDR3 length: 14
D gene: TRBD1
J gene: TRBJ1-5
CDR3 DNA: TGTGCCAGCAGCCTTCTACAGGGGAACCAGCCCCAGCATTTT
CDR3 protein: CASSLLQGNQPQHF

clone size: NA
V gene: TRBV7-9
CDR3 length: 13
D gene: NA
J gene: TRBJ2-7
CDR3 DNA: TGTGCCAGCAGCCTGACCAGCGCCTACGAGCAGTACTTC
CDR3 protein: CASSLTSAYEQYF

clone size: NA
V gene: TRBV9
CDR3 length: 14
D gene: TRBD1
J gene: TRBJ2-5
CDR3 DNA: TGTGCCAGCAGCGGGAATTACAGGGGAGAGACCCAGTACTTC
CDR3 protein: CASSGNYRGETQYF

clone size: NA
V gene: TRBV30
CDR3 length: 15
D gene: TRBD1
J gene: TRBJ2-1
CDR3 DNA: TGTGCCTGGAGTGCCAGGGGGCAATCATGGAATGAGCAGTTCTTC
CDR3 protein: CAWSARGQSWNEQFF

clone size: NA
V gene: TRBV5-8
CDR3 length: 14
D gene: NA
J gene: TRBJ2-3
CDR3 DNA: TGTGCCAGCAGCGGCGGGGCCTACACAGATACGCAGTATTTT
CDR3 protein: CASSGGAYTDTQYF

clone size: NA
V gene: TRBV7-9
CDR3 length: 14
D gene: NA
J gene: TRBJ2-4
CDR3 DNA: TGTGCCAGCAGCCAAAGAAACACTGAACACATTCAGTACTTC
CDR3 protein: CASSQRNTEHIQYF

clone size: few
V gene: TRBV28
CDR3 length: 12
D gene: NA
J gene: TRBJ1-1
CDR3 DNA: TGTGCCAGCGGGGACACATACCCTGAAGCTTTCTTT
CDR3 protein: CASGDTYPEAFF

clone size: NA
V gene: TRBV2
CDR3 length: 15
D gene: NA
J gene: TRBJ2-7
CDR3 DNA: TGTGCCAGCAGCCGCGAGGACAATGGTATCTACGAGCAGTACTTC
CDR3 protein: CASSREDNGIYEQYF

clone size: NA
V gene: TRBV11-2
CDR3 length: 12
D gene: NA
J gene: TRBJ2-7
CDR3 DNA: TGTGCCAGCAGCTCGACTGATAGGGAGCAGTACTTC
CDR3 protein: CASSSTDREQYF

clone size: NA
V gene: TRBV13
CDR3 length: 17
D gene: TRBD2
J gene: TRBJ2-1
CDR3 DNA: TGTGCCAGCAGCTTCCAAAAGGCTAGCGGGACCTACAATGAGCAGTTCTTC
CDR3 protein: CASSFQKASGTYNEQFF

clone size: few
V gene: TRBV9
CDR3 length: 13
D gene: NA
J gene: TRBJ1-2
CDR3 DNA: TGTGCCAGCAGCGTAGGTGGCAGTGAGGGCTACACCTTC
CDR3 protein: CASSVGGSEGYTF

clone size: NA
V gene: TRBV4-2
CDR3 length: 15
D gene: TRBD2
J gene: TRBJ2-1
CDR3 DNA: TGTGCCAGCAGCCAAGGGCTAGCGGGAGGGCACGAGCAGTTCTTC
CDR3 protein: CASSQGLAGGHEQFF

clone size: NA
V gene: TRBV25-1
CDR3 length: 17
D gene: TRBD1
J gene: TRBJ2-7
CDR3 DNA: TGTGCCAGCGCGGAGTACACAGGGGGACGTAGCTCCTACGAGCAGTACTTC
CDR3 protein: CASAEYTGGRSSYEQYF

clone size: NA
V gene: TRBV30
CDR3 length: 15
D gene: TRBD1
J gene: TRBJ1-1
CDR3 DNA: TGTGCCTGGAGTTACAGGGGGGCGGTGTATATCGAAGCTTTCTTT
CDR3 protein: CAWSYRGAVYIEAFF

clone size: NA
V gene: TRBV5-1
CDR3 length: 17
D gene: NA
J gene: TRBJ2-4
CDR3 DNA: TGCGCCAGCAGTCCTGACGGGACGGGGTTTTCCAAAAACATTCAGTACTTC
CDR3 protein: CASSPDGTGFSKNIQYF

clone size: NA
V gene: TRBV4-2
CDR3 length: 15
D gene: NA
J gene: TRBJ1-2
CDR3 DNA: TGTGCCAGCAGCCAAGTTTACGGGGGGAACTATGGCTACACCTTC
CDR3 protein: CASSQVYGGNYGYTF

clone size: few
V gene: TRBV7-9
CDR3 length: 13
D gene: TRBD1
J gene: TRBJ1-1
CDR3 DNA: TGTGCCAGCAGCTTCGACAGGGTAACTGAAGCTTTCTTT
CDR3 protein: CASSFDRVTEAFF

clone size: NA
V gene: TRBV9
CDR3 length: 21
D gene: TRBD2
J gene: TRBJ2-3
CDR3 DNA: TGTGCCAGCAGCGGTTCTCCAACAGGGAGCGGGAGGGCCGGGGGCACAGATACGCAGTATTTT
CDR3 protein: CASSGSPTGSGRAGGTDTQYF

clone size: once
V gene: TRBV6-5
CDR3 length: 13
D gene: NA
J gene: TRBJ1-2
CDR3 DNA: TGTGCCAGCAGGTTCGGCAGGGGTCAGGGCTACACCTTC
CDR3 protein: CASRFGRGQGYTF

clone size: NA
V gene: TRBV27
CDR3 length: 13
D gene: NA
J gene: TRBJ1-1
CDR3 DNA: TGTGCCAGCAGCCCCAGGGCCTCCACTGAAGCTTTCTTT
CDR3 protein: CASSPRASTEAFF

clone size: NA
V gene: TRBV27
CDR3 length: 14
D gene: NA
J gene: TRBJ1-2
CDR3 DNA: TGTGCCAGCAGTTTTGGGGGGCTCGGATATGGCTACACCTTC
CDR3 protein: CASSFGGLGYGYTF

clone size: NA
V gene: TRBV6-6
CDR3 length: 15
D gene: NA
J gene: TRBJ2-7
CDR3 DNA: TGTGCCAGCAGTTACAGTCGGCTGAGCTCCTACGAGCAGTACTTC
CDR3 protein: CASSYSRLSSYEQYF

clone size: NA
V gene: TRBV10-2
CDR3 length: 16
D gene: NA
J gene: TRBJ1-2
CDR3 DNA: TGCGCCAGCAGTTCCCCCCGGGCCCTACTGAACTATGGCTACACCTTC
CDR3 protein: CASSSPRALLNYGYTF

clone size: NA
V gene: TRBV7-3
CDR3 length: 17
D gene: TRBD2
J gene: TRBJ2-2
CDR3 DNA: TGTGCCAGCAGCTCAGGACTAGCGAAAACCAAACCGGGGAGCAGGTTTTTT
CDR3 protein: CASSSGLAKTKPGSRFF

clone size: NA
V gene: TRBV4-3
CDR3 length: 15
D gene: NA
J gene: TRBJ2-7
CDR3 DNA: TGCGCCAGCAGCCAAGAACGATCGGAGGCCTACGAGCAGTACTTC
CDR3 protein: CASSQERSEAYEQYF

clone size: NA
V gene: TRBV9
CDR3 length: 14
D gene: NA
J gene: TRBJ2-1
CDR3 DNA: TGTGCCAGCAGCCCCCACAGGGTTCTGTCGGAGCAGTTCTTC
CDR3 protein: CASSPHRVLSEQFF

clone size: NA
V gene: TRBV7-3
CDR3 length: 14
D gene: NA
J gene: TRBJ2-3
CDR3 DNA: TGTGCCAGCAGCTTAGGGACGGTAACAGATACGCAGTATTTT
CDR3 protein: CASSLGTVTDTQYF

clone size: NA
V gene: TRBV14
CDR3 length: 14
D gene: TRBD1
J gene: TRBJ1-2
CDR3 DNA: TGTGCCAGCAGCCAATCACAGGGGTTGGATGGCTACACCTTC
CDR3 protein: CASSQSQGLDGYTF

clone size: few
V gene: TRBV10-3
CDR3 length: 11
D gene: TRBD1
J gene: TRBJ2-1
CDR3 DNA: TGTGCCATCGGACAGGGGGATGAGCAGTTCTTC
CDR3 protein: CAIGQGDEQFF

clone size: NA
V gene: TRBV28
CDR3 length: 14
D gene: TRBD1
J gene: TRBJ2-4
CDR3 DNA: TGTGCCAGCAGTTTGCAACAGGGGGCGAACATTCAGTACTTC
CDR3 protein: CASSLQQGANIQYF

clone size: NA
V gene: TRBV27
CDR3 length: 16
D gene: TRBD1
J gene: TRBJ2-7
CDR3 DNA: TGTGCCAGCAGCACGCCAGGGGGCAGGGTCACCTACGAGCAGTACTTC
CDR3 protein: CASSTPGGRVTYEQYF

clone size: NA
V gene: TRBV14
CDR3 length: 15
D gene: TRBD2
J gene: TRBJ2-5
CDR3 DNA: TGTGCCAGCAGCCTGAGACTAGCGGGAGGGGAGACCCAGTACTTC
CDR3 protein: CASSLRLAGGETQYF

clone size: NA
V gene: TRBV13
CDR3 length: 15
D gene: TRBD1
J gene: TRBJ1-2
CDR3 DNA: TGTGCCAGCAGCCCCGGCGACAGGGAGTGGGGGGGCTACACCTTC
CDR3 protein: CASSPGDREWGGYTF

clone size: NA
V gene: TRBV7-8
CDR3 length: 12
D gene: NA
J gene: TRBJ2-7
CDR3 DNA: TGTGCCAGCAGCTACCAGGGCTACGAGCAGTACTTC
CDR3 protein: CASSYQGYEQYF

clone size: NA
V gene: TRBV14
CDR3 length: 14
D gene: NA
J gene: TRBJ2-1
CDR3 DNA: TGTGCCAGCAGCCAAGGGAGGAGCTCGGGTGAGCAGTTCTTC
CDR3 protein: CASSQGRSSGEQFF

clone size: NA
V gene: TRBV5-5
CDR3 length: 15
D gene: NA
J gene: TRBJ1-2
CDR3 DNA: TGTGCCAGCAGCCTCGGCAGGGGTAAACACTATGGCTACACCTTC
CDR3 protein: CASSLGRGKHYGYTF

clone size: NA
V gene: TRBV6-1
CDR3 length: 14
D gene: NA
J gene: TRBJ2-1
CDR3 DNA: TGTGCCAGCAGAAAGACGGTACCTACAAGTGAGCAGTTCTTC
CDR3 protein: CASRKTVPTSEQFF

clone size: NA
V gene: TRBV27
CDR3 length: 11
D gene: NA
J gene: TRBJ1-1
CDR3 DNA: TGTGCCAGCGGGTGGAGGTTTGAAGCTTTCTTT
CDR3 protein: CASGWRFEAFF

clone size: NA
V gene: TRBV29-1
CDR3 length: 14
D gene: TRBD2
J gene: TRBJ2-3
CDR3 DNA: TGCAGCGTTTCTAGCGGGGGTAGCACAGATACGCAGTATTTT
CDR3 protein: CSVSSGGSTDTQYF

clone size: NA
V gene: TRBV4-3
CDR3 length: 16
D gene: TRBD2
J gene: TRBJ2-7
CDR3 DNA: TGCGCCAGCAGCCCACAAAAAGCGGGAGGGGGCTACGAGCAGTACTTC
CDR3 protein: CASSPQKAGGGYEQYF

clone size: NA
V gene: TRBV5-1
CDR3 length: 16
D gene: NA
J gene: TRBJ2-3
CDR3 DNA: TGCGCCAGCAGCGTACCGACGGAGCAGAGCACAGATACGCAGTATTTT
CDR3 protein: CASSVPTEQSTDTQYF

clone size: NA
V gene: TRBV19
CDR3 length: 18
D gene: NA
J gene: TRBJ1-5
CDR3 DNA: TGTGCCAGTAGCCCTCGAGAGAGGACCTTTTATAGCAATCAGCCCCAGCATTTT
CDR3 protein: CASSPRERTFYSNQPQHF